The 10 T cell receptor beta chains below all came from one sample that was sequenced in a study of T cell responses to AZD1222 COVID-19 vaccine. The method was immunoSEQ multiplex PCR; TCRdb's version includes in-frame clones alone and lacks a portion of them. The data contain 65,000 to 95,000 clones, 70% to 90% of them singletons. The sequenced sample was peripheral blood, obtained 28 days after the second AZD1222 dose. Every receptor here comes from an adult who received the AZD1222 COVID-19 vaccine.

The genes are TRBV6-5 and TRBJ2-7, with D possibly TRBD2 on 6 matching bases. Germline V gene sequence: CDR1 MNHEY, CDR2 SVGAGI. The CDR3 sequence is 13 residues long. V was clipped by 3 bases and J by 4 bases, with 10 bases between them. The CDR3 DNA is TGTGCCAGCAGTTATACTAGCAGGTACGAGCAGTACTTC. Its protein is CASSYTSRYEQYF.

V usage is TRBV6-6 and J usage is TRBJ2-3; D may be TRBD2 (5 bases). The CDR3 length is 14 residues. Trimming shortened V by 9 bases and J by 0 bases, and 13 bases separated the two germline ends. Germline CDR1 reads MNHNY; CDR2 reads SVGAGI (reference sequence). CDR3 DNA: TGTGCCAGTATGGAGGTTTCTAGCACAGATACGCAGTATTTT. This sequence encodes CASMEVSSTDTQYF.

The chain couples TRBV7-2 to TRBJ1-5, with D hard to call. Trimming pared 5 bases from V and 0 bases from J, leaving 8 bases between. The CDR3 loop spans 14 amino acids. The germline V gene has CDR1 SGHTA and CDR2 FQGNSA. CDR3 residues: CASSLRTSNQPQHF. CDR3 bases: TGTGCCAGCAGCCTCAGAACTAGCAATCAGCCCCAGCATTTT.

The chain recombines TRBV12-5 with TRBJ2-6, with no clear D. Trimming removed 1 base at V and 0 bases at J, with 1 base between. Germline CDR1 LGHNT, CDR2 FRNRAP. This CDR3 has 14 residues. The CDR3 spells CASGLGSGANVLTF. DNA for the CDR3: TGTGCTAGTGGTTTGGGCTCTGGGGCCAACGTCCTGACTTTC.

This chain joins TRBV7-9 and TRBJ1-1, with D hard to call. This CDR3 has 14 amino acids. V lost 0 bases to trimming and J lost 1 base, with 6 bases between them. From germline, CDR1 is SEHNR and CDR2 FQNEAQ (reference sequence). CDR3 in DNA: TGTGCCAGCAGCTTAGCGGAAGCGAACACTGAAGCTTTCTTT. Translation: CASSLAEANTEAFF.

The DNA of the CDR3 is TGTGCCAGCAGCCCCGGACTAAGGCGGATGAACACTGAAGCTTTCTTT. Translation gives CASSPGLRRMNTEAFF. The gene calls are TRBV11-2 and TRBJ1-1; D ambiguous. This CDR3 region has 16 residues. Germline loops: CDR1 SGHAT, CDR2 FQNNGV. Trimming took off 5 bases at V and 0 bases at J, with 16 bases between the two ends. Supplemented by reference TRBV11-2 and TRBJ1-1, the full variable domain reads EAGVAQSPRYKIIEKRQSVAFWCNPISGHATLYWYQQILGQGPKLLIQFQNNGVVDDSQLPKDRFSAERLKGVDSTLKIQPAKLEDSAVYLCASSPGLRRMNTEAFFGQGTRLTVV.

The rearrangement links TRBV6-1 to TRBJ2-7; possibly TRBD1 for D (6 bases). Trimming removed 2 bases at V and 2 bases at J, with 13 bases between. The germline V gene has CDR1 MNHNS and CDR2 SASEGT. This CDR3 is built from 15 residues. DNA of the CDR3: TGTGCCAGCAGTGAAAGCTGGACAGCGGCCTACGAGCAGTACTTC. It yields the protein CASSESWTAAYEQYF.

The chain employs TRBV5-6 and TRBJ1-2, with D hard to call. V lost 0 bases and J 0 bases, leaving 9 bases between the germline ends. The CDR3 length is 15 residues. CDR1 and CDR2 (germline): SGHDT, YYEEEE. The CDR3 sequence: CASSLGPRPNYGYTF. In nucleotides, the CDR3 is TGTGCCAGCAGCTTGGGACCGCGACCTAACTATGGCTACACCTTC.

This clone was recorded once. This sequence joins TRBV5-4 and TRBJ1-2, with 8 bases lining up with TRBD1. The CDR3 sequence is 15 residues long. V shed 0 bases, J shed 4 bases, and the junction held 5 bases outside the gene matches. Germline CDR1 reads SGHNT; CDR2 reads YYREEE (reference sequence). For the CDR3, the DNA is TGTGCCAGCAGCTTGGATACAGGACAGGGCTATGGCTACACCTTC. Protein product: CASSLDTGQGYGYTF.

The rearrangement uses TRBV18 and TRBJ1-3; no clear D gene. The CDR3 has 18 amino acids. CDR1 is KGHSH, CDR2 LQKENI, per germline. V was cut by 0 bases and J by 0 bases, with 15 bases left in between. The CDR3 region is CASSPPLTSSSSGNTIYF. As DNA, the CDR3 is TGTGCCAGCTCACCACCTTTAACGTCCTCCTCCTCTGGAAACACCATATATTTT.